This TCR beta chain was sequenced during a study of OX40 agonist ivuxolimab in advanced cancers. Study-level information: Three patients showed partial responses: one hepatocellular carcinoma and two cutaneous melanoma cases.

V was clipped by 1 base and J by 1 base, with 8 bases between them. CDR1 is MGHRA and CDR2 is YSYEKL in the germline V gene. The CDR3 loop spans 15 amino acids. Regarding the study as a whole: In the expanded peripheral T cells, antigen specificity was never determined.

The method was immunoSEQ multiplex PCR; TCRdb's version includes in-frame clones alone and lacks a portion of them. The repertoire includes about 66,000 clones, more than 80% of them detected once, and 14% sits in the top ten. Concerning this clone: Its antigen is unidentified.

Any history of autoimmune disease or systemic immunosuppression disqualified patients. The sequence derives from an adult with an advanced solid tumor such as melanoma, head and neck, liver or kidney cancer. The chain joins TRBV4-1 to TRBJ2-1; unclear D gene. The material was CD4+ or CD8+ T cells sorted from blood, obtained in a trial of the OX40 agonist ivuxolimab. The CDR3 protein is CASSQGERSYNEQFF. DNA for the CDR3: TGCGCCAGCAGCCAAGGTGAGAGGTCCTACAATGAGCAGTTCTTC.